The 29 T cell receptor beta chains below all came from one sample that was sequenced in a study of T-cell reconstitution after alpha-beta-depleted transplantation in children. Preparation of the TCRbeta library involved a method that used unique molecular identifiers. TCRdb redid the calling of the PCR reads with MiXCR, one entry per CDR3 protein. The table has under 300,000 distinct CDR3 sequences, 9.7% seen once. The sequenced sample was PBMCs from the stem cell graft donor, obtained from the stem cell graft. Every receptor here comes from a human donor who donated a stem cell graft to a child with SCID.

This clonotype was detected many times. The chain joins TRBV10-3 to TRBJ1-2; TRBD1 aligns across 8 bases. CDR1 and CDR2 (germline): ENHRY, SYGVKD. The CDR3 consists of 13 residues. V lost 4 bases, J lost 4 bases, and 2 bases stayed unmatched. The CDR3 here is CAISGQGAYGYTF. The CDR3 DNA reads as TGTGCCATCAGTGGGCAGGGGGCCTATGGCTACACCTTC.

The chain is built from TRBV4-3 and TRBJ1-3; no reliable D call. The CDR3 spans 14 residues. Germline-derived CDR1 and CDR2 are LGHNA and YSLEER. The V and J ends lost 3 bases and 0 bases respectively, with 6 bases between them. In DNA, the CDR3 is TGCGCCAGCAGCCATTTGGGCTCTGGAAACACCATATATTTT. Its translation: CASSHLGSGNTIYF.

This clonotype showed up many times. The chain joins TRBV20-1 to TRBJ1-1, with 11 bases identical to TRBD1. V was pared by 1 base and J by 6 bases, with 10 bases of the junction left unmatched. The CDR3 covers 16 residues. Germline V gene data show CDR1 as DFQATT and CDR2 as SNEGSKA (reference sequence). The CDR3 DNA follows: TGCAGTGCTAGAGGAGGGACAGGGGGTTTGGACGCTGAAGCTTTCTTT. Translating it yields CSARGGTGGLDAEAFF.

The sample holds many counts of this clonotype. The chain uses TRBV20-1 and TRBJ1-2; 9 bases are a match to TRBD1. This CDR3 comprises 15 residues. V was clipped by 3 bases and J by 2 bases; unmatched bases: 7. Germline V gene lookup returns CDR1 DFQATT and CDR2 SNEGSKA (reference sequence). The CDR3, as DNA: TGCAGTGCTAGGGGGACAGGGAAAAACAACTATGGCTACACCTTC. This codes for CSARGTGKNNYGYTF.

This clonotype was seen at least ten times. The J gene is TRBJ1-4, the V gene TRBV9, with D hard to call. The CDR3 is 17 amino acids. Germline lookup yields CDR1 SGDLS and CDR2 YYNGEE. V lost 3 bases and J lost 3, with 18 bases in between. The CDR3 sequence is CASSGYQYSSSNEKLFF. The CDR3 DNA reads TGTGCCAGCAGCGGTTACCAATACAGCAGCTCTAATGAAAAACTGTTTTTT.

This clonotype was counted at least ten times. In DNA, the CDR3 is TGCAGTGCTAGAGATCAGGGGTGGAACACTGAAGCTTTCTTT. This translates into CSARDQGWNTEAFF. This chain joins TRBV20-1 and TRBJ1-1, with a tentative D call TRBD1 (6 bases). Germline CDR1 and CDR2: DFQATT and SNEGSKA (reference sequence). The V and J ends lost 0 bases and 1 base respectively, with 9 bases between them. The CDR3 runs 14 residues.

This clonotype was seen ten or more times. Here the CDR3 reads CASSKGSRAQETQYF. CDR3 sequence (DNA): TGTGCCAGCAGCAAAGGGTCCAGGGCCCAAGAGACCCAGTACTTC. The chain links TRBV7-2 to TRBJ2-5, with a tentative D call TRBD1 (5 bases). Between the trimmed V and J ends, which lost 5 bases and 1 base, there was a span of 14 bases. The CDR3 has 15 amino acids. Per the germline V gene, CDR1 is SGHTA and CDR2 is FQGNSA. The complete variable domain, with remaining parts taken from reference TRBV7-2 and TRBJ2-5, reads GAGVSQSPSNKVTEKGKDVELRCDPISGHTALYWYRQSLGQGLEFLIYFQGNSAPDKSGLPSDRFSAERTGGSVSTLTIQRTQQEDSAVYLCASSKGSRAQETQYFGPGTRLLVL.

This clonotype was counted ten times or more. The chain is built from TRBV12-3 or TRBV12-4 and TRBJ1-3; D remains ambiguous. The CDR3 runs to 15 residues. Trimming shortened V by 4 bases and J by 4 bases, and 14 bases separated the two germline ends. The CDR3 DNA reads TGTGCCAGCAGTTATTGGGCGGCGTACGGAAACACCATATATTTT. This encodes CASSYWAAYGNTIYF.

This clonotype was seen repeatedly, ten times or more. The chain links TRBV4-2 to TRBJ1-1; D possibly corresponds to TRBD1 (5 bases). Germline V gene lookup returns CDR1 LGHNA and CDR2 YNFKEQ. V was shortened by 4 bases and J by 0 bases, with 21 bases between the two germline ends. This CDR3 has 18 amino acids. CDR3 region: CASSRLSGAQGVNTEAFF. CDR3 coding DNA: TGTGCCAGCAGCCGACTGTCCGGGGCCCAAGGGGTGAACACTGAAGCTTTCTTT.

The CDR3, as DNA: TGTGCCAGCAGCGGAGCTGCCCGAGGCACTGAAGCTTTCTTT. It is translated as CASSGAARGTEAFF. The rearrangement uses TRBV9 and TRBJ1-1; D ambiguous. CDR3 length equals 14 residues. Looked up from germline, CDR1 is SGDLS and CDR2 is YYNGEE. V shed 3 bases and J shed 4 bases, with 13 bases lying between them.

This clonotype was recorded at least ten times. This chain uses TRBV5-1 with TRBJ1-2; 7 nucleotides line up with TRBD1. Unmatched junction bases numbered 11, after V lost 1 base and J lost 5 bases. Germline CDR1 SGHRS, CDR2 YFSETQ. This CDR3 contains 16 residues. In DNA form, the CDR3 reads TGCGCCAGCAGCTTGAATGTAGGGGGCGATATTTATGGCTACACCTTC. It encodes CASSLNVGGDIYGYTF.

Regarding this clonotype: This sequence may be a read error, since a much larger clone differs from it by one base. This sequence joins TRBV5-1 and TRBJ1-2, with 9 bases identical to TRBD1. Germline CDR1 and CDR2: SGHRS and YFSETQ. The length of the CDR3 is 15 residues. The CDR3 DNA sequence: TGCGCCAGCAGCCCGGGGGACAGGGAATTAGGTGGCGACACCTTC. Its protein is CASSPGDRELGGDTF. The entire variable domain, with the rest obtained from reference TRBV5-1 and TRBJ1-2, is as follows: KAGVTQTPRYLIKTRGQQVTLSCSPISGHRSVSWYQQTPGQGLQFLFEYFSETQRNKGNFPGRFSGRQFSNSRSEMNVSTLELGDSALYLCASSPGDRELGGDTFGSGTRLTVV.

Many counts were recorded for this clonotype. The CDR3 DNA is TGCAGTGCTATACAGGGGCCGGAGTTCTTC. Protein sequence: CSAIQGPEFF. The chain joins TRBV20-1 to TRBJ2-1; 7 positions match TRBD1. CDR3 length: 10 amino acids. Germline V gene data show CDR1 as DFQATT and CDR2 as SNEGSKA (reference sequence). With 4 bases clipped from V and 14 bases from J, the junction kept 5 bases outside the gene matches.

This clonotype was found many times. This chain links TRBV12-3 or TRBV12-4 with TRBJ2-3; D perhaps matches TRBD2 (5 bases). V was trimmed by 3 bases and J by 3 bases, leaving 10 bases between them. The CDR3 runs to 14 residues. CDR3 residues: CASSFGLATDTQYF. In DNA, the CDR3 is TGTGCCAGCAGTTTTGGGCTAGCAACAGATACGCAGTATTTT.

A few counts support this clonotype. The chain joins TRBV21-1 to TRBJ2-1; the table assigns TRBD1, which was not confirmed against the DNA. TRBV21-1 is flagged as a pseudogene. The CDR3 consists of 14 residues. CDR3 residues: CASPRTGEYNEQFF. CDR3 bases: TGTGCCAGTCCTAGAACAGGGGAGTACAATGAGCAGTTCTTC.

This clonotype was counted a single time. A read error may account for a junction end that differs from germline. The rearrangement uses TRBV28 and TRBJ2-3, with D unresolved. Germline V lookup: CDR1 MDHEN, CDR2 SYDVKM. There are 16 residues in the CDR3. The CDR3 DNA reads TGTACCAGCAGCCTTCATCAGGCGATGGCGACAGATACGCAGTATTTT. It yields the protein CTSSLHQAMATDTQYF.

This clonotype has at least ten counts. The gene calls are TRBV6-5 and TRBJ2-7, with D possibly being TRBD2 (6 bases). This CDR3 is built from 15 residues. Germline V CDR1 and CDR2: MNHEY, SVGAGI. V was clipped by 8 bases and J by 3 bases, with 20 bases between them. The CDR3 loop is CASRMSYGSLYEQYF. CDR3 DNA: TGTGCCAGCCGAATGAGTTACGGGAGCCTCTACGAGCAGTACTTC.

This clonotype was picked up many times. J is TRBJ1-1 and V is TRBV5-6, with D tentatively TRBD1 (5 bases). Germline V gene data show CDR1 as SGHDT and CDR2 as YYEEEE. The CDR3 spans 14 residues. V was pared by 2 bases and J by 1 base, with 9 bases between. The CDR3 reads CASSFRDGNTEAFF. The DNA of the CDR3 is TGTGCCAGCAGCTTCCGGGACGGGAACACTGAAGCTTTCTTT.

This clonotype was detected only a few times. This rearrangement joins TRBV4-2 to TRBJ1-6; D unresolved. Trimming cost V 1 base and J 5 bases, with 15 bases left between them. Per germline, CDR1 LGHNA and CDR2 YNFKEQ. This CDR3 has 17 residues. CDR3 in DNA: TGTGCCAGCAGCCAAGTAGCGAGGGAACTAGATAATTCACCCCTCCACTTT. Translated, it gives CASSQVARELDNSPLHF.

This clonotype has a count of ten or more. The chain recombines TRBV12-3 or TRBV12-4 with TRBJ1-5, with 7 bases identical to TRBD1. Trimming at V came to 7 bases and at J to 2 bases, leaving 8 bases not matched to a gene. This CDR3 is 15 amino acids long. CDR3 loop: CASTLEGAGNQPQHF. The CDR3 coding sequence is TGTGCCAGCACCCTGGAGGGGGCTGGCAATCAGCCCCAGCATTTT.

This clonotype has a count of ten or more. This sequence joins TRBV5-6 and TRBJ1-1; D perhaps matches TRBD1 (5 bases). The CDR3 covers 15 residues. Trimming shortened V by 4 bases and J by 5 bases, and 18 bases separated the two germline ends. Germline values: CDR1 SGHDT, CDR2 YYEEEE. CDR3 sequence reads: CASSPWGPEGTEAFF. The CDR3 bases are TGTGCCAGCAGCCCATGGGGACCAGAGGGGACTGAAGCTTTCTTT.

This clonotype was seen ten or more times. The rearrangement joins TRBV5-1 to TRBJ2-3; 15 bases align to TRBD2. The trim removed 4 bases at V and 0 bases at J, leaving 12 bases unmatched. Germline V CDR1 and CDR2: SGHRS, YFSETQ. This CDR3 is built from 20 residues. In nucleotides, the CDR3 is TGCGCCAGCAGCCAAGTCTCCGGGACTAGCGGGGGGTATAGCACAGATACGCAGTATTTT. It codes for CASSQVSGTSGGYSTDTQYF.

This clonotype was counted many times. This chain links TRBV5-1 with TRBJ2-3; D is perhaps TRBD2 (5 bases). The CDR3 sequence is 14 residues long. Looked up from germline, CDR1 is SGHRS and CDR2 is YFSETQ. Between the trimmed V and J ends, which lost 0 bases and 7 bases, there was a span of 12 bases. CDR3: CASSLAVRANTQYF. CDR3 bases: TGCGCCAGCAGCTTGGCGGTGAGGGCCAATACGCAGTATTTT.

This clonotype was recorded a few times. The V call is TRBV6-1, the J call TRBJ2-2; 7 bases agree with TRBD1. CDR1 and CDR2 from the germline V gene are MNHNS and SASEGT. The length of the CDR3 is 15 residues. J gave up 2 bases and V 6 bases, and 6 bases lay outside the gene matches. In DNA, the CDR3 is TGTGCCAGCAGGGAACAGGGGCGAAACACCGGGGAGCTGTTTTTT. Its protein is CASREQGRNTGELFF.

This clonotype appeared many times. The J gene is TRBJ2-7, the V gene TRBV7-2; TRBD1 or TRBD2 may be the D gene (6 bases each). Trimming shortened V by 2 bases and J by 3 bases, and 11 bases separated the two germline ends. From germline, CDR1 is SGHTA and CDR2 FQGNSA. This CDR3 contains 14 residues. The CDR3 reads CASSLRGAGYEQYF. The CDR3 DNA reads TGTGCCAGCAGCTTAAGGGGGGCTGGCTACGAGCAGTACTTC.

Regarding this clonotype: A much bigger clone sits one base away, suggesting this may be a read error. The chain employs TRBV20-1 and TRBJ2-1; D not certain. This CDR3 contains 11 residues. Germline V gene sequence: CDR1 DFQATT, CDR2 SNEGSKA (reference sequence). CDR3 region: CNAIYSNEQFF. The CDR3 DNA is TGCAATGCTATCTATTCTAATGAGCAGTTCTTC.

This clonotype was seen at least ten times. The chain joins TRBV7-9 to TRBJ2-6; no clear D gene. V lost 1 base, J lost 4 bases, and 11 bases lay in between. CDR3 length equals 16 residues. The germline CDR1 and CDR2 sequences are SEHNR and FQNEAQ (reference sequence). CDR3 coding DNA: TGTGCCAGCAGCTTAGGGACCCACGCGGGGGCCAACGTCCTGACTTTC. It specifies CASSLGTHAGANVLTF.

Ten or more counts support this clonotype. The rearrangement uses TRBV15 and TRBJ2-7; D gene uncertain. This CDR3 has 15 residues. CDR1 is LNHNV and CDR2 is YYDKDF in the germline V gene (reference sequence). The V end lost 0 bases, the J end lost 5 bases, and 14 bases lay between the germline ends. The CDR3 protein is CATSREAWADNEQYF. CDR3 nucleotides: TGTGCCACCAGCAGAGAAGCGTGGGCAGATAACGAGCAGTACTTC.

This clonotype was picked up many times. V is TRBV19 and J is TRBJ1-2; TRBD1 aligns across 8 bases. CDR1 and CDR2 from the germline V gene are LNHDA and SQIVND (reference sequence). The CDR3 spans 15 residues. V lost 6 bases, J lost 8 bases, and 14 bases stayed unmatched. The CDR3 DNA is TGTGCCAGTAGCCCGCAGGGGGACAGGCTGTGGGGCTACACCTTC. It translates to CASSPQGDRLWGYTF.